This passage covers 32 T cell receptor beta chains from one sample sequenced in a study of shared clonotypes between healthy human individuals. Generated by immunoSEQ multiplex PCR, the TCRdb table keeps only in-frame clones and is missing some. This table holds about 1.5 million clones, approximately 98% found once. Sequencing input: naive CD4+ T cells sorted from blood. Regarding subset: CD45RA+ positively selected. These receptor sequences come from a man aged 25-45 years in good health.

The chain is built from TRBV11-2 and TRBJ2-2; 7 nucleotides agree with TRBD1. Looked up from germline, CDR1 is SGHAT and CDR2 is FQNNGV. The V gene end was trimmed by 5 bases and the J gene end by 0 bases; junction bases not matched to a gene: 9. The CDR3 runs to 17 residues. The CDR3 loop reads CASSRKTGTPNTGELFF. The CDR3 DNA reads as TGTGCCAGCAGCCGAAAGACAGGGACCCCGAACACCGGGGAGCTGTTTTTT. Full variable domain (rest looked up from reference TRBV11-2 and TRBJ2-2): EAGVAQSPRYKIIEKRQSVAFWCNPISGHATLYWYQQILGQGPKLLIQFQNNGVVDDSQLPKDRFSAERLKGVDSTLKIQPAKLEDSAVYLCASSRKTGTPNTGELFFGEGSRLTVL.

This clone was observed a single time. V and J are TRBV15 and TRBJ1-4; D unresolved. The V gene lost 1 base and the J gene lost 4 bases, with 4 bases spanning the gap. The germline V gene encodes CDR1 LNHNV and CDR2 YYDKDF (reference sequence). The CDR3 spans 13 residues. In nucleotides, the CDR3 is TGTGCCACCAGCAGAGGGGGTAATGAAAAACTGTTTTTT. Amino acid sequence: CATSRGGNEKLFF. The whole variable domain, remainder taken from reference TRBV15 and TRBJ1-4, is DAMVIQNPRYQVTQFGKPVTLSCSQTLNHNVMYWYQQKSSQAPKLLFHYYDKDFNNEADTPDNFQSRRPNTSFCFLDIRSPGLGDTAMYLCATSRGGNEKLFFGSGTQLSVL.

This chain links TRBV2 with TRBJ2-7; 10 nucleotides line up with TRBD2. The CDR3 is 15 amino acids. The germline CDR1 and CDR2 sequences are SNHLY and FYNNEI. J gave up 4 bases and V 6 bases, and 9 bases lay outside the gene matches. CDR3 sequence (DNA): TGTGCCAGCAGCGGAGGGACTAGCGAAAGATACGAGCAGTACTTC. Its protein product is CASSGGTSERYEQYF.

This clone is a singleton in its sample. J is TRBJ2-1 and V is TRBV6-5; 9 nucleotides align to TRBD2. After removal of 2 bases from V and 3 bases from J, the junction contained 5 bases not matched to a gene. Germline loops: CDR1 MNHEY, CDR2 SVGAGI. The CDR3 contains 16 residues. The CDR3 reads CASSYRTSADYNEQFF. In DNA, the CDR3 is TGTGCCAGCAGTTACCGGACTAGCGCGGACTACAATGAGCAGTTCTTC.

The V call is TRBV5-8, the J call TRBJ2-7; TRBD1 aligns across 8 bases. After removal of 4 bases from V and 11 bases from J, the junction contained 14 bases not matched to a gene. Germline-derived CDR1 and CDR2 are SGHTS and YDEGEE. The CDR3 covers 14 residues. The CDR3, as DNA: TGTGCCAGCAGCCCGTCACACTGGACAGGGTCGGAGTACTTC. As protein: CASSPSHWTGSEYF.

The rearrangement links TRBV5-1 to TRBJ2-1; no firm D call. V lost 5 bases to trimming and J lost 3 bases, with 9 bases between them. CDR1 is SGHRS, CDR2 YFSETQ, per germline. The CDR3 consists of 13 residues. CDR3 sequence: CASSEQIYNEQFF. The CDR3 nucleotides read TGCGCCAGCAGTGAACAGATCTACAATGAGCAGTTCTTC.

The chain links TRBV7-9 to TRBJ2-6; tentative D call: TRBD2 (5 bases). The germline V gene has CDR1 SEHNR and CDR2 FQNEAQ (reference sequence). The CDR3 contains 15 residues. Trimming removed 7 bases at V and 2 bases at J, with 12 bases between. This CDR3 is CASIDPGTGANVLTF. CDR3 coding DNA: TGTGCCAGCATCGATCCCGGGACTGGGGCCAACGTCCTGACTTTC.

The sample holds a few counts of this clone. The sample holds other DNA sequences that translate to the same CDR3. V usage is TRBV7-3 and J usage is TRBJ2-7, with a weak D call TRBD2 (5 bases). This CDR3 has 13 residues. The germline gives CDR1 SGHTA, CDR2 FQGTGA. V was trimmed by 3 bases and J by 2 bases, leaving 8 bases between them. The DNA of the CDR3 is TGTGCCAGCAGCTTGGGAGTAACCTACGAGCAGTACTTC. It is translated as CASSLGVTYEQYF. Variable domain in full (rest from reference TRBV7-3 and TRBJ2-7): GAGVSQTPSNKVTEKGKYVELRCDPISGHTALYWYRQSLGQGPEFLIYFQGTGAADDSGLPNDRFFAVRPEGSVSTLKIQRTERGDSAVYLCASSLGVTYEQYFGPGTRLTVT.

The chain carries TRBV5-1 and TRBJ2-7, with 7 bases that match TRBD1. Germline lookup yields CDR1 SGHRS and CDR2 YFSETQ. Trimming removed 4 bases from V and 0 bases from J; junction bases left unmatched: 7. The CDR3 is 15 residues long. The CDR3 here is CASSDDREGSYEQYF. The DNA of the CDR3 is TGCGCCAGCAGCGACGACAGGGAAGGCTCCTACGAGCAGTACTTC.

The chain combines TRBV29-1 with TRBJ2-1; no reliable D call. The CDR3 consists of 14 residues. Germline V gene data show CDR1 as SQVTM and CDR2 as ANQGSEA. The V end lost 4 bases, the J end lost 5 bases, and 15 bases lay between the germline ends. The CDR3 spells CSVGASRFNNEQFF. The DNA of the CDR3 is TGCAGCGTTGGTGCCTCAAGGTTCAACAATGAGCAGTTCTTC.

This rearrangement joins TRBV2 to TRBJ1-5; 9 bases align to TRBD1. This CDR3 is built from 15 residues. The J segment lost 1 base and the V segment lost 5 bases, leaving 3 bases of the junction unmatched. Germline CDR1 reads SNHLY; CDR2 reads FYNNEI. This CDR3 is CASSFDRGSNQPQHF. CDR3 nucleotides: TGTGCCAGCAGTTTCGACAGGGGGAGCAATCAGCCCCAGCATTTT.

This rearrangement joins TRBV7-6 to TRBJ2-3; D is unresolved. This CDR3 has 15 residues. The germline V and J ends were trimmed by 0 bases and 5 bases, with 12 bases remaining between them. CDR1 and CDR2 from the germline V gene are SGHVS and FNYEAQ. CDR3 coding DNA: TGTGCCAGCAGCTTAGCGGCGTCAGAAAAAGATACGCAGTATTTT. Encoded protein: CASSLAASEKDTQYF.

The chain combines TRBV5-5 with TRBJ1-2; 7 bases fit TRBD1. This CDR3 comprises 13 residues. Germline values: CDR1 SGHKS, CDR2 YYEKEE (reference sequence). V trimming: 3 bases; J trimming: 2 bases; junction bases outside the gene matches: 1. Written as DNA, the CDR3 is TGTGCCAGCAGCTCGGGACAGAACTATGGCTACACCTTC. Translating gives CASSSGQNYGYTF.

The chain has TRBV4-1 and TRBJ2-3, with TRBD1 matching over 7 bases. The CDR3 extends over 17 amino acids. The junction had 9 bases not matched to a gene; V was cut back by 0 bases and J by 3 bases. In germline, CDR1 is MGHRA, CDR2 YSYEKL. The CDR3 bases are TGCGCCAGCAGCCAAGATGGGGCAGGGGGTACTACAGATACGCAGTATTTT. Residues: CASSQDGAGGTTDTQYF.

In DNA, the CDR3 is TGTGCCAGCAGCTTAGGGGGGACTAGTGGCGCCGGGGAGCTGTTTTTT. Its translation is CASSLGGTSGAGELFF. This chain uses TRBV11-3 with TRBJ2-2; TRBD2 matches 8 bases. The CDR3 is 16 amino acids. The V segment lost 1 base and the J segment 6 bases; nucleotides outside the gene matches: 7. CDR1 is SGHNT and CDR2 is YENEEA in the germline V gene.

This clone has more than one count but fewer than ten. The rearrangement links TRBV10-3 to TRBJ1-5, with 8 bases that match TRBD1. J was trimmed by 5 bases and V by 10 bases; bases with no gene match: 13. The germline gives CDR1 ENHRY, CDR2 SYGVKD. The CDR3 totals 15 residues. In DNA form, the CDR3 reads TGTGCCACCAGCCTGACAGGGGAAAGGGATCAGCCCCAGCATTTT. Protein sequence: CATSLTGERDQPQHF.

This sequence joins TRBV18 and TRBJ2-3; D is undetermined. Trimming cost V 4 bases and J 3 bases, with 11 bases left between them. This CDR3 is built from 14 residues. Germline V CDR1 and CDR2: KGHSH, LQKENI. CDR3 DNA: TGTGCCAGCTCACAGCTCCAGGAAACAGATACGCAGTATTTT. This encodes CASSQLQETDTQYF.

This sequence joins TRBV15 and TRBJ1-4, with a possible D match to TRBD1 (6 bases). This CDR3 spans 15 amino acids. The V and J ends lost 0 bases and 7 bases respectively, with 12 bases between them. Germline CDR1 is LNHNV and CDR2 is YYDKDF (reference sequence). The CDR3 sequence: CATSRDQGRGEKLFF. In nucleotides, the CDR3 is TGTGCCACCAGCAGAGATCAGGGGCGCGGTGAAAAACTGTTTTTT.

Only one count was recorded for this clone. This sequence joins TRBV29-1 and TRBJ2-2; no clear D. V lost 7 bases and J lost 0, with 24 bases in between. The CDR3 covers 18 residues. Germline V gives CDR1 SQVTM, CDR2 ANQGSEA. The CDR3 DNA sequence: TGCAGCGCAAGCCAGAGTGTTTTTGGACCTTCGAACACCGGGGAGCTGTTTTTT. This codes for CSASQSVFGPSNTGELFF.

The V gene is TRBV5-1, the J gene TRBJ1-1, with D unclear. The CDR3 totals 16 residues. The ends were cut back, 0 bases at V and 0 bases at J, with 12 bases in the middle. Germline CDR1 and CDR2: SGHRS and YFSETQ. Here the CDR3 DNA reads TGCGCCAGCAGCTTGGACTCAGCGGGAATGAACACTGAAGCTTTCTTT. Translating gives CASSLDSAGMNTEAFF.

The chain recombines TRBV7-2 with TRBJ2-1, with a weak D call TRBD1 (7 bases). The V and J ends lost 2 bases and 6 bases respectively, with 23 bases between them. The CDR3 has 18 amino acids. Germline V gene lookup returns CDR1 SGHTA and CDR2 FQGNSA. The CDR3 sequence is CASSLKGAGTSFRNEQFF. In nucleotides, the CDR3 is TGTGCCAGCAGCTTAAAGGGGGCGGGAACCTCCTTTCGCAATGAGCAGTTCTTC.

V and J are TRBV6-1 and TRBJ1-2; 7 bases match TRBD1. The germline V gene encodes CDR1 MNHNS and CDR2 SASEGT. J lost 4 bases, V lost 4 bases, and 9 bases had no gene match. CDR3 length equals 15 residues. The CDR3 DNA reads TGTGCCAGCAGTGGGAGAGGGGGCTGGGGCTATGGCTACACCTTC. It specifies CASSGRGGWGYGYTF.

The CDR3 nucleotides read TGCAGCGTTGTTGTGGGGAGAGGCACTGAAGCTTTCTTT. It encodes CSVVVGRGTEAFF. This chain connects TRBV29-1 to TRBJ1-1; D is unclear. The germline CDR1 and CDR2 sequences are SQVTM and ANQGSEA. This CDR3 is built from 13 residues. The ends were cut back, 4 bases at V and 4 bases at J, with 13 bases in the middle.

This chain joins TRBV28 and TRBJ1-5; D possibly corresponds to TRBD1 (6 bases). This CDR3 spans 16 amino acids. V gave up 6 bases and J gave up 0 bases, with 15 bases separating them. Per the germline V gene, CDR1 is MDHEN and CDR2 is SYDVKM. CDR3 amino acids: CASRFTGKYSNQPQHF. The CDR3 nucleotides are TGTGCCAGCAGATTCACAGGGAAATATAGCAATCAGCCCCAGCATTTT.

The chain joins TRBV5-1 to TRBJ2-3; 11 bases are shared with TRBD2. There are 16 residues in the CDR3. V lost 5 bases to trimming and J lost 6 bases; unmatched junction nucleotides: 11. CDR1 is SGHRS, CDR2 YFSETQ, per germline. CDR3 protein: CASSPGTSGLGDTQYF. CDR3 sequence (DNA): TGCGCCAGCAGTCCCGGGACTAGCGGACTGGGGGATACGCAGTATTTT.

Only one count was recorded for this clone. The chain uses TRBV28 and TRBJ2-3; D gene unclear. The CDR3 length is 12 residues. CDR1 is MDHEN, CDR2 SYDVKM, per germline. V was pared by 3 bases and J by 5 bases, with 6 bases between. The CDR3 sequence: CASSFTLDTQYF. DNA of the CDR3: TGTGCCAGCAGTTTTACGCTAGATACGCAGTATTTT.

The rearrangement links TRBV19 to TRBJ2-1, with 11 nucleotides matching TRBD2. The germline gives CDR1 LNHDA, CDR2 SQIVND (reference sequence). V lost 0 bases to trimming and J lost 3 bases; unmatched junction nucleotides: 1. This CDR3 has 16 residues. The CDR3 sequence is CASSIDLAGGYNEQFF. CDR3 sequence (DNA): TGTGCCAGTAGTATAGATCTAGCGGGAGGCTACAATGAGCAGTTCTTC. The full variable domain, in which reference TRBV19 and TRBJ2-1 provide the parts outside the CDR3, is DGGITQSPKYLFRKEGQNVTLSCEQNLNHDAMYWYRQDPGQGLRLIYYSQIVNDFQKGDIAEGYSVSREKKESFPLTVTSAQKNPTAFYLCASSIDLAGGYNEQFFGPGTRLTVL.

DNA of the CDR3: TGCGCCAGCAGCCAAGATCAGTCAAGGGACTATGGCTACACCTTC. The encoded protein is CASSQDQSRDYGYTF. The chain uses TRBV4-1 and TRBJ1-2; D unresolved. The V gene lost 0 bases and the J gene lost 3 bases, with 11 bases spanning the gap. The CDR3 consists of 15 residues. Germline V gives CDR1 MGHRA, CDR2 YSYEKL.

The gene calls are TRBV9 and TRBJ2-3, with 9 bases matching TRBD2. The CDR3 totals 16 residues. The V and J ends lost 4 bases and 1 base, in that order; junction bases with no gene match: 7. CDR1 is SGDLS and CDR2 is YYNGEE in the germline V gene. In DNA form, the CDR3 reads TGTGCCAGCAGCCCACGTAGGACTAGCGGCACAGATACGCAGTATTTT. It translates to CASSPRRTSGTDTQYF.

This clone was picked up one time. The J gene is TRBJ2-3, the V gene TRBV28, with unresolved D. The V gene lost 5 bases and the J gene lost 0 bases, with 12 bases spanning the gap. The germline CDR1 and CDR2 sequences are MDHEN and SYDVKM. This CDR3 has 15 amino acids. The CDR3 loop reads CASSETHTSTDTQYF. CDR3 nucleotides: TGTGCCAGCAGTGAGACACACACTAGCACAGATACGCAGTATTTT.

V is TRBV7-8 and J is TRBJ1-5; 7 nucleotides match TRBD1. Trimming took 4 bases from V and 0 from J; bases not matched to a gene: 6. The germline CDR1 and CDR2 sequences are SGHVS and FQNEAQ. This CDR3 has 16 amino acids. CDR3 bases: TGTGCCAGCAGCTCGGGACAGTTCTATAGCAATCAGCCCCAGCATTTT. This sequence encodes CASSSGQFYSNQPQHF.

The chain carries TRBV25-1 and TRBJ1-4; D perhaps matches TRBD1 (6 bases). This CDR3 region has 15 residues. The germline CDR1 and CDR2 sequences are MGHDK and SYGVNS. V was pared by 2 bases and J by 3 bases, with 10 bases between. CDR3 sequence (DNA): TGTGCCAGCAGTGAACAGACAGGACCTAATGAAAAACTGTTTTTT. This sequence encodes CASSEQTGPNEKLFF.